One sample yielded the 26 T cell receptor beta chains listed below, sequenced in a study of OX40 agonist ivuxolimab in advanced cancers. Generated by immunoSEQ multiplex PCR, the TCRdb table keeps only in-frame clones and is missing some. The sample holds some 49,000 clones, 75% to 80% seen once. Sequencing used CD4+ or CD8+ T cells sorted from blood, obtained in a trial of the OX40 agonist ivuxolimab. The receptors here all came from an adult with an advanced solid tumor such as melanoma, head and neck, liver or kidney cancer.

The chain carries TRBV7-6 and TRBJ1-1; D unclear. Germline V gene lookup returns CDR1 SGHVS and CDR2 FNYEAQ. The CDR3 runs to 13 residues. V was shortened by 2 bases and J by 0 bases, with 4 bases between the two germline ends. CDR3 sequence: CASSLSLNTEAFF. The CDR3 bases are TGTGCCAGCAGCTTATCCCTGAACACTGAAGCTTTCTTT.

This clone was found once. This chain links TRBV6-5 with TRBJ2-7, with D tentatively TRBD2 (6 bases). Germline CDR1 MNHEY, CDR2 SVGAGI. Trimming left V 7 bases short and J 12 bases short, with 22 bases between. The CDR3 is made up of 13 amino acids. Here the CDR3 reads CASIEEWGRRPYF. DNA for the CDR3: TGTGCCAGCATAGAAGAATGGGGGAGGCGTCCGTACTTC.

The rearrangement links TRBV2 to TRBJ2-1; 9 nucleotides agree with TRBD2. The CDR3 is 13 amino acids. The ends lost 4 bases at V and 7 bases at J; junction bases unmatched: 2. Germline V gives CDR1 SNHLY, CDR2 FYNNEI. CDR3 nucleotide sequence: TGTGCCAGCAGTGGCGGGGGGGGGAATGAGCAGTTCTTC. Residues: CASSGGGGNEQFF.

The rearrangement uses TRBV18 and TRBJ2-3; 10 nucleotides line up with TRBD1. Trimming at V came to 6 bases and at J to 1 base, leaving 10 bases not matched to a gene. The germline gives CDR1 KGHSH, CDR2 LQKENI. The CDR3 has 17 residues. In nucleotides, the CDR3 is TGTGCCAGCTCCCGCCGGGACAGGGGCGATGGCACAGATACGCAGTATTTT. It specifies CASSRRDRGDGTDTQYF. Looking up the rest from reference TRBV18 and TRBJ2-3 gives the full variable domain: NAGVMQNPRHLVRRRGQEARLRCSPMKGHSHVYWYRQLPEEGLKFMVYLQKENIIDESGMPKERFSAEFPKEGPSILRIQQVVRGDSAAYFCASSRRDRGDGTDTQYFGPGTRLTVL.

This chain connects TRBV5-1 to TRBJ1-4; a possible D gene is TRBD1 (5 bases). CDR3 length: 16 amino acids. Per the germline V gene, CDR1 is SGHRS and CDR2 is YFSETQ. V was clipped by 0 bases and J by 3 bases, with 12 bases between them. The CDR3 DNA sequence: TGCGCCAGCAGCTTGGCCGGCAGGGTGTCTAATGAAAAACTGTTTTTT. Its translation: CASSLAGRVSNEKLFF.

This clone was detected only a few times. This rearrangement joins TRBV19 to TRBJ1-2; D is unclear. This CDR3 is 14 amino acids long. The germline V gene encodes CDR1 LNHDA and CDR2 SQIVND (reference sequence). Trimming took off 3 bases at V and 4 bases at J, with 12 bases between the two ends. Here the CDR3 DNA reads TGTGCCAGTAGTATCCAAGCCGGCGGCTATGGCTACACCTTC. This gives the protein CASSIQAGGYGYTF.

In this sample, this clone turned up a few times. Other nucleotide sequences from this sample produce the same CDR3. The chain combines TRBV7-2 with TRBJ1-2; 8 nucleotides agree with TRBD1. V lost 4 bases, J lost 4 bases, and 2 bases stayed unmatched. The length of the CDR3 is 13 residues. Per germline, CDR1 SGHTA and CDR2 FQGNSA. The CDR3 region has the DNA TGTGCCAGCAGCTCCGGACAGGGCTATGGCTACACCTTC. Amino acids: CASSSGQGYGYTF.

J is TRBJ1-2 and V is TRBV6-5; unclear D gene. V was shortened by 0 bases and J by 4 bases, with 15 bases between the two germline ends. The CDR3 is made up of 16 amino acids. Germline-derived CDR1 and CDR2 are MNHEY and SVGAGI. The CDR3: CASSYSPTGGGYGYTF. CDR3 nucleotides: TGTGCCAGCAGTTACTCCCCGACCGGTGGAGGCTATGGCTACACCTTC.

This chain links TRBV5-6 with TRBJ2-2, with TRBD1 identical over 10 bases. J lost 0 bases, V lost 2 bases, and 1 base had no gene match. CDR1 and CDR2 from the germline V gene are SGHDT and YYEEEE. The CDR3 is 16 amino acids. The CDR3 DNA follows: TGTGCCAGCAGCTTCGGGACAGGGGCGAACACCGGGGAGCTGTTTTTT. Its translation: CASSFGTGANTGELFF.

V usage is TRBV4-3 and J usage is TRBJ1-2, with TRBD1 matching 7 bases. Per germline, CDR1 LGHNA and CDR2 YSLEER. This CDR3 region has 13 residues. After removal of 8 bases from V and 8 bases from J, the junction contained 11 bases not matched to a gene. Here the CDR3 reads CASSSGGWSGYTF. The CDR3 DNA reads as TGCGCCAGCTCGTCAGGGGGGTGGTCAGGCTACACCTTC.

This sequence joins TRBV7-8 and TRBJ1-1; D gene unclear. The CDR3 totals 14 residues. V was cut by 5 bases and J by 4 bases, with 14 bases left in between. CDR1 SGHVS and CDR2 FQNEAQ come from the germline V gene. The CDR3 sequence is CASSPDWRSTEAFF. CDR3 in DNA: TGTGCCAGCAGCCCGGACTGGAGGAGCACTGAAGCTTTCTTT.

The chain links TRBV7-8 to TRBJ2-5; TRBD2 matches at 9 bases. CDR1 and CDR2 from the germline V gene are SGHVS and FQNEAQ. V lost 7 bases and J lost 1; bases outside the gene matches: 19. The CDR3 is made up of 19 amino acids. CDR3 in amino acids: CASTLWVGGRAFGQETQYF. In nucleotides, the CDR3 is TGTGCCAGCACCCTTTGGGTCGGCGGGAGGGCCTTCGGCCAAGAGACCCAGTACTTC.

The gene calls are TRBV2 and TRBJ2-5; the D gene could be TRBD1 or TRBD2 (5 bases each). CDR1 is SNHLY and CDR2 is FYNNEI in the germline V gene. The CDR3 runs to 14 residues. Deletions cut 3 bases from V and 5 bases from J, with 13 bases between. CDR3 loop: CASSEGPLRETQYF. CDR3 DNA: TGTGCCAGCAGTGAGGGACCCCTACGGGAGACCCAGTACTTC.

The CDR3 here is CASSGTGGVYGYTF. The CDR3 DNA reads TGTGCCAGCAGTGGGACAGGGGGCGTCTATGGCTACACCTTC. The V call is TRBV6-4, the J call TRBJ1-2; TRBD1 aligns across 11 bases. CDR1 is MRHNA and CDR2 is SNTAGT in the germline V gene. The CDR3 runs 14 residues. The junction had 2 bases not matched to a gene; V was cut back by 4 bases and J by 4 bases.

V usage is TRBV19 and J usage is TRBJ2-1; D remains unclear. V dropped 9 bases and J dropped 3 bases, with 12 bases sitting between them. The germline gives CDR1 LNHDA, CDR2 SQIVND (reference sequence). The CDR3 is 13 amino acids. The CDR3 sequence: CASRDYVYNEQFF. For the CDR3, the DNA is TGTGCCAGCCGAGATTACGTCTACAATGAGCAGTTCTTC.

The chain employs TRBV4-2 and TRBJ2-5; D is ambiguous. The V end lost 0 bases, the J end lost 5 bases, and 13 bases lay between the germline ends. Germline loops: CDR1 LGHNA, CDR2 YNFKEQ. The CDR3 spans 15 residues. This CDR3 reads CASSQDQVAGETQYF. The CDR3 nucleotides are TGTGCCAGCAGCCAAGATCAGGTAGCTGGTGAGACCCAGTACTTC.

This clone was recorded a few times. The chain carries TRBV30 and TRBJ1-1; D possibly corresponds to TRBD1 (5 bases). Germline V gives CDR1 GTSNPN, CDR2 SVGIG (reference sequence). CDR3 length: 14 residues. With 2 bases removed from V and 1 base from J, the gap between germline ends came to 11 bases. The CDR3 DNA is TGTGCCTGGAGTTGGTCAGGGAAGAACACTGAAGCTTTCTTT. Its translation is CAWSWSGKNTEAFF.

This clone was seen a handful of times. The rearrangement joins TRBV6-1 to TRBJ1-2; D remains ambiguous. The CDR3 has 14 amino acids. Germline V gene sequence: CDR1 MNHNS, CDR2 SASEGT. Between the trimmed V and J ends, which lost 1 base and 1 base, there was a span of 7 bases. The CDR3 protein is CASSEGISNYGYTF. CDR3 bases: TGTGCCAGCAGTGAAGGGATTAGTAACTATGGCTACACCTTC.

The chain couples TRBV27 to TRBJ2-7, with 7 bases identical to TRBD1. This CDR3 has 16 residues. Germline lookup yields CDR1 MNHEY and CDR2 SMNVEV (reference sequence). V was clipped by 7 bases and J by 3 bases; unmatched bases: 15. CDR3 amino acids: CASTPSLGQHIYEQYF. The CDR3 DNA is TGTGCCAGCACCCCTTCTCTGGGACAGCATATCTACGAGCAGTACTTC.

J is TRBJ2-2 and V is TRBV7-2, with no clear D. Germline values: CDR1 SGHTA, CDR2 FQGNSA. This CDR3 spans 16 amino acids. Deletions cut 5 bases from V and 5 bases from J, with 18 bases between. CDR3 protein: CASSPTPFLNTGELFF. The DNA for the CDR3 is TGTGCCAGCAGCCCGACGCCTTTCTTAAATACCGGGGAGCTGTTTTTT.

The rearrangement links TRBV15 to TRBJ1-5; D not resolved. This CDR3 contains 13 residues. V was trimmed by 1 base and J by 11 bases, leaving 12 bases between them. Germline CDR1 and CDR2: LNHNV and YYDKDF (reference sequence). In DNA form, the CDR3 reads TGTGCCACCAGCAGAGGTGGCGGCGAGTCCCAGCATTTT. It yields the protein CATSRGGGESQHF.

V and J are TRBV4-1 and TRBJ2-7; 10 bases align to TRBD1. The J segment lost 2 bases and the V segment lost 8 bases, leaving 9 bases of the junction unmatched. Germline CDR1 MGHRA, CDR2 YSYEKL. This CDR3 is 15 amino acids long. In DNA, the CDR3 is TGCGCCAGCCAAAAGTACGGGACAGGGGCCTACGAGCAGTACTTC. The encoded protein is CASQKYGTGAYEQYF.

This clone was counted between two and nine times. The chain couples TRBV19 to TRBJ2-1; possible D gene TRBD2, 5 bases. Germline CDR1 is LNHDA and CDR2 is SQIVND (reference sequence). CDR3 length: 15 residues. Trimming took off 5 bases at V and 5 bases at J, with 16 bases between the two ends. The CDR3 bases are TGTGCCAGTAGTTTTGGGGAGATGGGCCACAATGAGCAGTTCTTC. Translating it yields CASSFGEMGHNEQFF.

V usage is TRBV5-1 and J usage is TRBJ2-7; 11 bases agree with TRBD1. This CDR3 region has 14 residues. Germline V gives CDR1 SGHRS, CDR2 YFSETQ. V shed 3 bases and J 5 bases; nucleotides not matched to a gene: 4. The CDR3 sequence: CASSSDRGRNEQYF. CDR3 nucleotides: TGCGCCAGCAGCTCGGACAGGGGGCGTAACGAGCAGTACTTC. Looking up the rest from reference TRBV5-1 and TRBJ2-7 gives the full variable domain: KAGVTQTPRYLIKTRGQQVTLSCSPISGHRSVSWYQQTPGQGLQFLFEYFSETQRNKGNFPGRFSGRQFSNSRSEMNVSTLELGDSALYLCASSSDRGRNEQYFGPGTRLTVT.

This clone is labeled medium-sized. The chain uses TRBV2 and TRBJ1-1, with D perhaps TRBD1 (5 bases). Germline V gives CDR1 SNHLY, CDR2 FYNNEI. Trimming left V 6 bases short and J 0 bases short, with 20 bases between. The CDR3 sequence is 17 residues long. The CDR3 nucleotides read TGTGCCAGCAGAGGAGAGACGGGACGGACAATGAACACTGAAGCTTTCTTT. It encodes CASRGETGRTMNTEAFF.

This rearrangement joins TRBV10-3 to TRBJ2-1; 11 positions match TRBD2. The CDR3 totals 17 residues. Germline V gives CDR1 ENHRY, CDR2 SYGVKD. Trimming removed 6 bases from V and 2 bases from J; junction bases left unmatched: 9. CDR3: CAISPTTSGTPYNEQFF. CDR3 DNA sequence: TGTGCCATCAGCCCAACGACTAGCGGGACGCCCTACAATGAGCAGTTCTTC.